Listed here are 19 T cell receptor beta chains from one sample, sequenced in a study of cytomegalovirus exposure and HLA in healthy donors (dated by TCRdb to between 2016 and 2019). Library creation used the immunoSEQ multiplex PCR assay. TCRdb obtained this table from immuneACCESS and retained in-frame rearrangements with V and J assigned. These tables miss some clones; where compared with another copy, unresolved V genes account for less than half of the shortfall, and the remainder is unexplained. This sample holds approximately 98,000 clones; approximately 96% were observed only once. Roughly 0.7% of the sample comes from the top ten. What was sequenced was PBMCs. The receptors here all came from a woman in her late teens or twenties in good health and CMV-seronegative.

V and J are TRBV4-1 and TRBJ1-1; TRBD1 is a possible D gene (5 bases). V was trimmed by 2 bases and J by 5 bases, leaving 9 bases between them. CDR1 and CDR2 (germline): MGHRA, YSYEKL. CDR3 length: 13 amino acids. The CDR3 nucleotides read TGCGCCAGCAGCCAACAACAGGAGACTGAAGCTTTCTTT. Translating gives CASSQQQETEAFF.

The rearrangement joins TRBV15 to TRBJ2-3, with D uncertain. The CDR3 consists of 14 residues. Germline CDR1 is LNHNV and CDR2 is YYDKDF (reference sequence). Trimming removed 0 bases from V and 0 bases from J, with 4 bases in between. The CDR3 sequence is CATSREESTDTQYF. The DNA for the CDR3 is TGTGCCACCAGCAGAGAGGAGAGCACAGATACGCAGTATTTT. Using reference TRBV15 and TRBJ2-3 for the parts outside the CDR3, the full variable domain is DAMVIQNPRYQVTQFGKPVTLSCSQTLNHNVMYWYQQKSSQAPKLLFHYYDKDFNNEADTPDNFQSRRPNTSFCFLDIRSPGLGDTAMYLCATSREESTDTQYFGPGTRLTVL.

This chain uses TRBV28 with TRBJ2-1, with 10 nucleotides matching TRBD2. J gave up 8 bases and V 6 bases, and 10 bases lay outside the gene matches. This CDR3 is built from 15 residues. Germline CDR1 reads MDHEN; CDR2 reads SYDVKM. The CDR3 is CASRGLARGGDEQFF. For the CDR3, the DNA is TGTGCCAGCAGGGGACTAGCGAGGGGCGGGGATGAGCAGTTCTTC. Combining the CDR3 with reference TRBV28 and TRBJ2-1 gives the whole variable domain DVKVTQSSRYLVKRTGEKVFLECVQDMDHENMFWYRQDPGLGLRLIYFSYDVKMKEKGDIPEGYSVSREKKERFSLILESASTNQTSMYLCASRGLARGGDEQFFGPGTRLTVL.

In DNA, the CDR3 is TGCGCCAGCAGCTCTGCCGGGGGAGCTTTCTTT. Its translation: CASSSAGGAFF. The chain employs TRBV5-1 and TRBJ1-1; possible D gene TRBD1, 5 bases. The CDR3 covers 11 residues. Germline loops: CDR1 SGHRS, CDR2 YFSETQ. Trimming pared 3 bases from V and 10 bases from J, leaving 10 bases between.

This clone has a single count. The chain has TRBV6-4 and TRBJ1-1; TRBD1 agrees at 8 bases. The CDR3 has 17 amino acids. V dropped 6 bases and J dropped 5; count of bases not matched to a gene: 17. Germline-derived CDR1 and CDR2 are MRHNA and SNTAGT. The CDR3 bases are TGTGCCAGCAGGCCCTACAGGGGGGTCGCCTTCGGGACTGAAGCTTTCTTT. Amino acids: CASRPYRGVAFGTEAFF.

This chain connects TRBV11-2 to TRBJ2-7; possibly TRBD2 for D (5 bases). Germline V gene sequence: CDR1 SGHAT, CDR2 FQNNGV. The CDR3 runs to 15 residues. V shed 4 bases and J shed 2 bases, with 15 bases lying between them. CDR3 coding DNA: TGTGCCAGCAGCTACGGGGATCGGCCAACCTACGAGCAGTACTTC. It is translated as CASSYGDRPTYEQYF.

The chain uses TRBV18 and TRBJ2-3; 7 positions match TRBD1. V lost 4 bases, J lost 6 bases, and 10 bases stayed unmatched. CDR1 is KGHSH, CDR2 LQKENI, per germline. This CDR3 contains 15 residues. DNA for the CDR3: TGTGCCAGCTCACGCCGGGACAGAGGTCCCGATACGCAGTATTTT. It translates to CASSRRDRGPDTQYF.

The chain combines TRBV9 with TRBJ1-6; 9 positions match TRBD1. Germline trimming cut 3 bases from V and 9 bases from J; bases unmatched to any gene: 4. The CDR3 consists of 14 residues. Germline lookup yields CDR1 SGDLS and CDR2 YYNGEE. Here the CDR3 reads CASSDRTGASPLHF. The CDR3 DNA reads as TGTGCCAGCAGCGATCGGACAGGGGCTTCACCCCTCCACTTT.

The chain has TRBV6-4 and TRBJ1-1; 8 bases are shared with TRBD1. The V gene end was trimmed by 1 base and the J gene end by 1 base; junction bases not matched to a gene: 5. Germline values: CDR1 MRHNA, CDR2 SNTAGT. The CDR3 is 16 residues long. The CDR3 bases are TGTGCCAGCAGTGACTACACAGGACAGGGGAACACTGAAGCTTTCTTT. This sequence encodes CASSDYTGQGNTEAFF.

The gene calls are TRBV15 and TRBJ2-2, with TRBD1 matching 8 bases. V trimming: 1 base; J trimming: 1 base; junction bases outside the gene matches: 5. The V gene's germline CDR1 is LNHNV and CDR2 YYDKDF (reference sequence). This CDR3 region has 17 residues. The CDR3, as DNA: TGTGCCACCAGCAGAGTTGGACAGGGCGAGAACACCGGGGAGCTGTTTTTT. Translated, it gives CATSRVGQGENTGELFF.

This clone is a singleton in its sample. The chain couples TRBV11-2 to TRBJ2-1; 9 positions match TRBD2. This CDR3 has 16 residues. Germline values: CDR1 SGHAT, CDR2 FQNNGV. The trim removed 5 bases at V and 10 bases at J, leaving 15 bases unmatched. The CDR3 reads CASSIIASGGREEQFF. CDR3 DNA sequence: TGTGCCAGCAGCATTATAGCCAGCGGGGGGCGGGAGGAGCAGTTCTTC.

For this clone: Within the sample, other DNA sequences also encode this same CDR3. The rearrangement joins TRBV5-1 to TRBJ2-1; TRBD2 matches 8 bases. Germline-derived CDR1 and CDR2 are SGHRS and YFSETQ. J lost 0 bases, V lost 4 bases, and 3 bases had no gene match. The CDR3 contains 15 residues. The CDR3 DNA is TGCGCCAGCAGCAGCGGGGGAAGCTCCTACAATGAGCAGTTCTTC. Residues: CASSSGGSSYNEQFF.

This chain joins TRBV19 and TRBJ2-5, with a possible D match to TRBD1 (6 bases). Germline-derived CDR1 and CDR2 are LNHDA and SQIVND (reference sequence). Trimming stripped 7 bases from V and 5 bases from J, with 29 bases between. There are 18 residues in the CDR3. CDR3 coding DNA: TGTGCCAGTACCCCACGGTTTGGGGGCGCCCCGAGTTTCGAGACCCAGTACTTC. This translates into CASTPRFGGAPSFETQYF.

J is TRBJ1-5 and V is TRBV28, with unresolved D. Trimming stripped 1 base from V and 7 bases from J, with 11 bases between. The CDR3 has 14 residues. Germline CDR1 and CDR2: MDHEN and SYDVKM. The CDR3 nucleotides are TGTGCCAGCAGTTTATCGGGTGGGGAGCAGCCCCAGCATTTT. Its protein is CASSLSGGEQPQHF.

The V gene is TRBV28, the J gene TRBJ2-5; tentative D call: TRBD2 (6 bases). Looked up from germline, CDR1 is MDHEN and CDR2 is SYDVKM. Trimming shortened V by 6 bases and J by 5 bases, and 16 bases separated the two germline ends. This CDR3 has 14 residues. CDR3 in DNA: TGTGCCAGCAGCAACCCTGGGGGAGGCGAGACCCAGTACTTC. It encodes CASSNPGGGETQYF.

The rearrangement uses TRBV28 and TRBJ1-2; 7 nucleotides align to TRBD1. The CDR3 has 14 residues. In germline, CDR1 is MDHEN, CDR2 SYDVKM. With 3 bases clipped from V and 4 bases from J, the junction kept 5 bases outside the gene matches. The CDR3 DNA reads as TGTGCCAGCAGTTTCGGAGGGGGCGCCTATGGCTACACCTTC. Its protein is CASSFGGGAYGYTF.

This chain connects TRBV5-1 to TRBJ1-6; D remains ambiguous. CDR1 and CDR2 (germline): SGHRS, YFSETQ. V gave up 0 bases and J gave up 7 bases, with 5 bases separating them. The CDR3 is 13 amino acids. The CDR3 is CASSLDRNSPLHF. CDR3 nucleotides: TGCGCCAGCAGCTTGGATCGGAATTCACCCCTCCACTTT.

The chain joins TRBV5-4 to TRBJ2-5, with a tentative D call TRBD1 (6 bases). This CDR3 has 15 residues. Per germline, CDR1 SGHNT and CDR2 YYREEE (reference sequence). Between the trimmed V and J ends, which lost 1 base and 5 bases, there was a span of 15 bases. CDR3 loop: CASSLSAGESETQYF. CDR3 sequence (DNA): TGTGCCAGCAGCTTGAGCGCAGGGGAAAGCGAGACCCAGTACTTC.

This chain uses TRBV29-1 with TRBJ2-5; 8 bases line up with TRBD1. The CDR3 contains 14 residues. The V gene end was trimmed by 0 bases and the J gene end by 4 bases; junction bases not matched to a gene: 4. Germline values: CDR1 SQVTM, CDR2 ANQGSEA. The CDR3 spells CSVEDRGRAETQYF. CDR3 nucleotide sequence: TGCAGCGTTGAAGACAGGGGGCGCGCAGAGACCCAGTACTTC.